The source of this T cell receptor (beta chain) is a study of Graves' ophthalmopathy and Graves' hyperthyroidism. About the study: Sampling took place at initial diagnosis, with peripheral blood obtained before any treatment. Study results and limitations: The blood repertoire also included most expanded thyroid clonotypes above 0.001 frequency. Separation of ophthalmopathy from stable hyperthyroidism was achieved by a 13-signature model, at roughly 88% sensitivity and roughly 77% specificity. Sensitivity reached roughly 70% and specificity about 78% when the model predicted ophthalmopathy progression.

V was shortened by 4 bases and J by 8 bases, with 16 bases between the two germline ends. This CDR3 has 14 amino acids. In germline, CDR1 is SGHRS, CDR2 YFSETQ. A remark on this clonotype: Its target is not known.

Amplification from RNA transcripts yielded the TCR beta CDR3 regions. HTBI primers were used in a first-round RT-PCR, which preceded a second-round multiplex PCR. TCRdb recomputed calls from the multiplex PCR reads with MiXCR, one row per CDR3 protein. The sample lists under 350,000 distinct CDR3 sequences, roughly 15% occurring once. The material sequenced was peripheral blood. This chain links TRBV5-1 with TRBJ2-4; no firm D call. This receptor was identified in an adult man with Graves' ophthalmopathy. DNA for the CDR3: TGCGCCAGCAGCATATCCCCGCTCTCGGACATTCAGTACTTC. Translated, it gives CASSISPLSDIQYF.